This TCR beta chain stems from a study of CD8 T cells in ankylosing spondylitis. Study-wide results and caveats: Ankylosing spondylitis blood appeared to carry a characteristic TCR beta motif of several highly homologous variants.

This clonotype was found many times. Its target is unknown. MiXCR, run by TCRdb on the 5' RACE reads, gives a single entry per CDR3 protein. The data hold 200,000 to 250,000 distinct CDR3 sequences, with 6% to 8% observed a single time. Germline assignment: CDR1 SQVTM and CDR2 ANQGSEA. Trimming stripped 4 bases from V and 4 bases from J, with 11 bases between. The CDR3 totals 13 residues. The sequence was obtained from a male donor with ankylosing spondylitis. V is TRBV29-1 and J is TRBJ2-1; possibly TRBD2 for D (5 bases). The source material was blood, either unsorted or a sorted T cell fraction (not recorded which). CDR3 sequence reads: CSVAGVRYNEQFF. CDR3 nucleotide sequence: TGCAGCGTTGCCGGGGTAAGATACAATGAGCAGTTCTTC.